One T cell receptor beta chain is described in this entry. Its target is not known. This entry belongs to a study of long-term antiretroviral therapy in people with HIV. Sequencing used immunoSEQ v3.0 at survey level. Using immunoSEQ multiplex PCR, the repertoire was profiled, and TCRdb retains in-frame clones only, with some absent. The sample consists of roughly 42,000 clones, less than 90% of them appearing once. J lost 4 bases, V lost 1 base, and 6 bases had no gene match. CDR1 is SGHRS, CDR2 YFSETQ, per germline. The CDR3 length is 16 residues. Findings and limits, study-wide: Clones showing expansion before ART dominated the repertoire at all time points.

Material: unsorted PBMCs, obtained 1.2 years after starting antiretroviral therapy. This clonotype was obtained from a woman in her forties or fifties with HIV. The chain carries TRBV5-1 and TRBJ2-2, with 8 positions matching TRBD2. CDR3 nucleotide sequence: TGCGCCAGCAGCTTGACCCCCGGGACTAGCACCGGGGAGCTGTTTTTT. Protein product: CASSLTPGTSTGELFF.